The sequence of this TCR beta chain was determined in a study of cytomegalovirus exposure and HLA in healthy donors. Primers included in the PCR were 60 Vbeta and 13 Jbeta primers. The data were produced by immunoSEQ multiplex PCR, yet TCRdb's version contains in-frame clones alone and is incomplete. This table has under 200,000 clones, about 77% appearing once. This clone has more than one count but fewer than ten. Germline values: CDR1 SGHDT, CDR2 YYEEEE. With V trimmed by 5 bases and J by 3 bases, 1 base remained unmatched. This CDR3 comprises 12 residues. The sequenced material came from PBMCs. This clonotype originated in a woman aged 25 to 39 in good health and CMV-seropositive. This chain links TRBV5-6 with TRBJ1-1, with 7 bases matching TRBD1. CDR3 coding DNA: TGTGCCAGCAGTAGGGGGCACACTGAAGCTTTCTTT. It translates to CASSRGHTEAFF.